The 16 T cell receptor beta chains presented below share a single source sample, sequenced in a study of blood T cell repertoires in COVID-19. Generated by immunoSEQ multiplex PCR, the TCRdb table keeps only in-frame clones and is missing some. This sample has around 380,000 clones, with about 89% found just once. The sequencing input was PBMCs or T cells enriched from blood (not recorded which). All receptors come from a man aged 25-45 years who had recovered from COVID-19.

The V gene is TRBV7-9, the J gene TRBJ1-3; TRBD1 agrees at 10 bases. Per germline, CDR1 SEHNR and CDR2 FQNEAQ (reference sequence). V shed 1 base and J 0 bases; nucleotides not matched to a gene: 3. This CDR3 has 17 residues. This CDR3 reads CASSLGTGGSSGNTIYF. Written as DNA, the CDR3 is TGTGCCAGCAGCTTAGGGACAGGGGGAAGCTCTGGAAACACCATATATTTT.

This chain joins TRBV5-1 and TRBJ1-2; 7 bases are a match to TRBD1. Unmatched junction bases numbered 7, after V lost 0 bases and J lost 2 bases. The CDR3 runs 16 residues. The V gene's germline CDR1 is SGHRS and CDR2 YFSETQ. CDR3 in DNA: TGCGCCAGCAGCTTGGGGGGGACAGCCCAAAACTATGGCTACACCTTC. This translates into CASSLGGTAQNYGYTF.

The rearrangement links TRBV6-5 to TRBJ1-4; 10 bases are shared with TRBD1. Germline trimming cut 2 bases from V and 7 bases from J; bases unmatched to any gene: 4. Germline V gene data show CDR1 as MNHEY and CDR2 as SVGAGI. The CDR3 is 15 residues long. The CDR3 is CASSYRGTGVEKLFF. The CDR3 nucleotides are TGTGCCAGCAGTTACCGGGGGACAGGGGTTGAAAAACTGTTTTTT.

V gene TRBV11-2 combines with J gene TRBJ2-7, with D perhaps TRBD2 (5 bases). There are 14 residues in the CDR3. Trimming removed 7 bases at V and 4 bases at J, with 17 bases between. CDR1 is SGHAT, CDR2 FQNNGV, per germline. The chain's CDR3 is CASTPPGVAYEQYF. CDR3 nucleotide sequence: TGTGCCAGCACCCCCCCCGGGGTCGCGTACGAGCAGTACTTC. Full variable domain (rest looked up from reference TRBV11-2 and TRBJ2-7): EAGVAQSPRYKIIEKRQSVAFWCNPISGHATLYWYQQILGQGPKLLIQFQNNGVVDDSQLPKDRFSAERLKGVDSTLKIQPAKLEDSAVYLCASTPPGVAYEQYFGPGTRLTVT.

DNA of the CDR3: TGTGCCAGCAGTTTAGGGGACAGGGGGGATGGCTACACCTTC. Translating gives CASSLGDRGDGYTF. The chain recombines TRBV28 with TRBJ1-2; 11 bases agree with TRBD1. V shed 2 bases, J shed 6 bases, and the junction held 2 bases outside the gene matches. The CDR3 totals 14 residues. Germline-derived CDR1 and CDR2 are MDHEN and SYDVKM.

V is TRBV12-5 and J is TRBJ1-4; the D is unclear. CDR1 LGHNT and CDR2 FRNRAP come from the germline V gene. V gave up 5 bases and J gave up 0 bases, with 10 bases separating them. The CDR3 covers 15 residues. DNA for the CDR3: TGTGCTAGTGGTAGAGGACTGGCAACTAATGAAAAACTGTTTTTT. Encoded protein: CASGRGLATNEKLFF.

J is TRBJ1-4 and V is TRBV5-1, with 7 bases matching TRBD1. The CDR3 consists of 15 residues. Germline-derived CDR1 and CDR2 are SGHRS and YFSETQ. J was trimmed by 5 bases and V by 3 bases; bases with no gene match: 7. For the CDR3, the DNA is TGCGCCAGCAGCTCCGGACAGGCCGGGAATGAAAAACTGTTTTTT. It specifies CASSSGQAGNEKLFF.

This clone showed up just a few times. Distinct nucleotide sequences in the sample also encode this CDR3. J is TRBJ1-2 and V is TRBV30, with D tentatively TRBD1 (5 bases). Germline values: CDR1 GTSNPN, CDR2 SVGIG (reference sequence). The V gene lost 0 bases and the J gene lost 4 bases, with 12 bases spanning the gap. The length of the CDR3 is 14 residues. CDR3 in DNA: TGTGCCTGGAGTGTAGGCCAGGGTGGCTATGGCTACACCTTC. Its protein product is CAWSVGQGGYGYTF.

CDR3 nucleotides: TGTGCCAGTAGTATCGGCGGGCGAGAGACCCAGTACTTC. It codes for CASSIGGRETQYF. The chain is built from TRBV19 and TRBJ2-5; tentative D call: TRBD2 (5 bases). The CDR3 length is 13 residues. The V gene lost 3 bases and the J gene lost 4 bases, with 9 bases spanning the gap. Germline assignment: CDR1 LNHDA and CDR2 SQIVND (reference sequence).

This clone has ten or more counts. This chain connects TRBV28 to TRBJ2-7; 7 nucleotides line up with TRBD1. The CDR3 spans 15 residues. The trim removed 2 bases at V and 2 bases at J, leaving 6 bases unmatched. Germline CDR1 MDHEN, CDR2 SYDVKM. CDR3 coding DNA: TGTGCCAGCAGTTTACCCCGGACAGGTACCTACGAGCAGTACTTC. Translated, it gives CASSLPRTGTYEQYF. The complete variable domain, with remaining parts taken from reference TRBV28 and TRBJ2-7, reads DVKVTQSSRYLVKRTGEKVFLECVQDMDHENMFWYRQDPGLGLRLIYFSYDVKMKEKGDIPEGYSVSREKKERFSLILESASTNQTSMYLCASSLPRTGTYEQYFGPGTRLTVT.

CDR3 coding DNA: TGTGCCAGCAGTGTTTCGGCAGGGCGCTGGCCAGATACGCAGTATTTT. Its translation is CASSVSAGRWPDTQYF. The V gene is TRBV6-1, the J gene TRBJ2-3; D is possibly TRBD1 (5 bases). The CDR3 is 16 amino acids. Trimming stripped 4 bases from V and 4 bases from J, with 18 bases between. CDR1 MNHNS and CDR2 SASEGT come from the germline V gene.

The chain's CDR3 is CASTPGGEVKLFF. CDR3 DNA: TGTGCCAGCACCCCCGGCGGGGAGGTAAAACTGTTTTTT. The chain employs TRBV28 and TRBJ1-4; D not certain. CDR1 MDHEN and CDR2 SYDVKM come from the germline V gene. The CDR3 is made up of 13 amino acids. V dropped 7 bases and J dropped 10 bases, with 16 bases sitting between them.

The chain joins TRBV2 to TRBJ1-2; 8 bases are a match to TRBD1. Germline CDR1 is SNHLY and CDR2 is FYNNEI. Unmatched junction bases numbered 5, after V lost 3 bases and J lost 5 bases. This CDR3 contains 14 residues. The CDR3, as DNA: TGTGCCAGCAGTGAGGACAGGGTACTTTATGGCTACACCTTC. This encodes CASSEDRVLYGYTF.

The rearrangement joins TRBV27 to TRBJ2-2, with TRBD1 matching 11 bases. The germline V gene encodes CDR1 MNHEY and CDR2 SMNVEV (reference sequence). CDR3 length equals 16 residues. The V gene end was trimmed by 5 bases and the J gene end by 2 bases; junction bases not matched to a gene: 4. For the CDR3, the DNA is TGTGCCAGCAGTAGGACAGGGGGCGTAAACACCGGGGAGCTGTTTTTT. Its translation: CASSRTGGVNTGELFF.

The rearrangement uses TRBV14 and TRBJ2-7, with 9 bases matching TRBD1. After removal of 7 bases from V and 3 bases from J, the junction contained 7 bases not matched to a gene. Germline V gene lookup returns CDR1 SGHDN and CDR2 FVKESK. The CDR3 is made up of 14 amino acids. The CDR3 DNA reads TGTGCCAGCAATAAGGACAGGGGCCTCTACGAGCAGTACTTC. Its protein product is CASNKDRGLYEQYF. Based on the CDR3 plus reference TRBV14 and TRBJ2-7, the full variable domain is EAGVTQFPSHSVIEKGQTVTLRCDPISGHDNLYWYRRVMGKEIKFLLHFVKESKQDESGMPNNRFLAERTGGTYSTLKVQPAELEDSGVYFCASNKDRGLYEQYFGPGTRLTVT.

V is TRBV5-4 and J is TRBJ2-3; D is undetermined. The V and J ends lost 4 bases and 3 bases respectively, with 12 bases between them. The CDR3 sequence is 14 residues long. The germline gives CDR1 SGHNT, CDR2 YYREEE (reference sequence). The CDR3 region has the DNA TGTGCCAGCAGCCCGTCCGGAGAGACAGATACGCAGTATTTT. Amino acid sequence: CASSPSGETDTQYF.